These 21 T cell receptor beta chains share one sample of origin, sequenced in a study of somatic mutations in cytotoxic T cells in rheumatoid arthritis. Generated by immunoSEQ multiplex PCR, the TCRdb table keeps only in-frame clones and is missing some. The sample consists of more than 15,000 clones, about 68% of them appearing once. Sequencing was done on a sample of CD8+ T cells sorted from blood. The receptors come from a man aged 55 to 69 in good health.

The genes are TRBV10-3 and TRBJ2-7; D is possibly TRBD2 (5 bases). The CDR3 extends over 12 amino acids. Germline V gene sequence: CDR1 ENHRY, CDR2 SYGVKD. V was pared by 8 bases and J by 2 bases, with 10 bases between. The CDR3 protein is CAIGERTYEQYF. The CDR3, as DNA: TGTGCCATCGGGGAGAGGACCTACGAGCAGTACTTC.

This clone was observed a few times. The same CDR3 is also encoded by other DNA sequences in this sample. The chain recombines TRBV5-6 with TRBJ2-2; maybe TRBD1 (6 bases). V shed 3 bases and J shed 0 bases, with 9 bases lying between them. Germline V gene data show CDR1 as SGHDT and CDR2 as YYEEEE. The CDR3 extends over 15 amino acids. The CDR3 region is CASSSDRANTGELFF. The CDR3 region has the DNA TGTGCCAGCAGCTCGGACAGAGCGAACACCGGGGAGCTGTTTTTT.

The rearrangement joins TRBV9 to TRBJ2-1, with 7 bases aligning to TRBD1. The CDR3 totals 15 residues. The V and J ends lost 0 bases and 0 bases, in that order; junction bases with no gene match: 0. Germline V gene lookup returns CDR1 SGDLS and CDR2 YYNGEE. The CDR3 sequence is CASSVGDSSYNEQFF. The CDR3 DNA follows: TGTGCCAGCAGCGTAGGGGACAGCTCCTACAATGAGCAGTTCTTC.

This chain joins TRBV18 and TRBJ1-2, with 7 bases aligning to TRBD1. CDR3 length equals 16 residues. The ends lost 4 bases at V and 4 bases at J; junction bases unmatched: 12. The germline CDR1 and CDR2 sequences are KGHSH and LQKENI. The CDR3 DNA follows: TGTGCCAGCTCACACGACAGGGCGCTAGGGCCCTATGGCTACACCTTC. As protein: CASSHDRALGPYGYTF. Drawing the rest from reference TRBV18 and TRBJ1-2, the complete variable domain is NAGVMQNPRHLVRRRGQEARLRCSPMKGHSHVYWYRQLPEEGLKFMVYLQKENIIDESGMPKERFSAEFPKEGPSILRIQQVVRGDSAAYFCASSHDRALGPYGYTFGSGTRLTVV.

Written as DNA, the CDR3 is TGTGCCAGCAGTCTTACAGGGGGAGGTGGCACAGATACGCAGTATTTT. It translates to CASSLTGGGGTDTQYF. The chain employs TRBV27 and TRBJ2-3; 8 bases line up with TRBD1. The germline V gene has CDR1 MNHEY and CDR2 SMNVEV (reference sequence). The CDR3 runs to 16 residues. V lost 5 bases and J lost 1; bases outside the gene matches: 8.

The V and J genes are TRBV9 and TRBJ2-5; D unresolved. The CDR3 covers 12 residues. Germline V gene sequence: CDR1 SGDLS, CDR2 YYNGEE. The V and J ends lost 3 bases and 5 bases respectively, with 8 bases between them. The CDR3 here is CASSDWLETQYF. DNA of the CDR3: TGTGCCAGCAGCGATTGGCTGGAGACCCAGTACTTC.

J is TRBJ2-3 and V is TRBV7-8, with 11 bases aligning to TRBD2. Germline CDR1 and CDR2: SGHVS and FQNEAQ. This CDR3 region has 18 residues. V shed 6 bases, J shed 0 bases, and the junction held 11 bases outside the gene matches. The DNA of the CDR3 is TGTGCCAGCAGTTACGCGATAGCGGGAGGGCCTAGCACAGATACGCAGTATTTT. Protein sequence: CASSYAIAGGPSTDTQYF.

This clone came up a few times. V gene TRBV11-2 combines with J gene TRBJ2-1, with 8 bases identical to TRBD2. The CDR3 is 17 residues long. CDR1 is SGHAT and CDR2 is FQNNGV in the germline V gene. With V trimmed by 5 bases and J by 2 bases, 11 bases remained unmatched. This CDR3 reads CASSPPTSVNAYNEQFF. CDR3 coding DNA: TGTGCCAGCAGCCCCCCGACTAGCGTGAATGCCTACAATGAGCAGTTCTTC.

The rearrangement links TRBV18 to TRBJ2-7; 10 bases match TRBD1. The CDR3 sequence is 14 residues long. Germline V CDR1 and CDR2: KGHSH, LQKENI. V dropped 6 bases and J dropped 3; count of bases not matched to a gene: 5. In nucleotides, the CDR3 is TGTGCCAGCTCGAGACAGGGGGCGGACTACGAGCAGTACTTC. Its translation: CASSRQGADYEQYF.

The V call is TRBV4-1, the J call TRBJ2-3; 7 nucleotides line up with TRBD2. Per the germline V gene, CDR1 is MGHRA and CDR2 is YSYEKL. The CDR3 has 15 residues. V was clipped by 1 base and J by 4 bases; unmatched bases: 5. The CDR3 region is CASSQGGGGADTQYF. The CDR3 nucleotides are TGCGCCAGCAGCCAAGGGGGTGGGGGGGCAGATACGCAGTATTTT.

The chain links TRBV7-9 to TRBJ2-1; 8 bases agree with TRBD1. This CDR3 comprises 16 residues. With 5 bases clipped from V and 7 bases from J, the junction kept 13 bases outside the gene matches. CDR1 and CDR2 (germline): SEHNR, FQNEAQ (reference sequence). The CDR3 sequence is CASSHPGGLRDNEQFF. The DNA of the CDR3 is TGTGCCAGCAGCCATCCAGGGGGCCTTAGGGATAATGAGCAGTTCTTC.

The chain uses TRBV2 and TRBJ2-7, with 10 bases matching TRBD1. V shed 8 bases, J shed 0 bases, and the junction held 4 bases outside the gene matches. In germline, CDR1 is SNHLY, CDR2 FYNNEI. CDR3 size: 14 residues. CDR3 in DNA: TGTGCCAGCGCCGGGACAGGGGACTCCTACGAGCAGTACTTC. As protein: CASAGTGDSYEQYF.

The CDR3 sequence: CASRLGPGELFF. Here the CDR3 DNA reads TGTGCCAGTCGCCTGGGGCCCGGGGAGCTGTTTTTT. V gene TRBV19 combines with J gene TRBJ2-2, with D perhaps TRBD1 (5 bases). The V end lost 8 bases, the J end lost 6 bases, and 10 bases lay between the germline ends. From germline, CDR1 is LNHDA and CDR2 SQIVND (reference sequence). The CDR3 spans 12 residues.

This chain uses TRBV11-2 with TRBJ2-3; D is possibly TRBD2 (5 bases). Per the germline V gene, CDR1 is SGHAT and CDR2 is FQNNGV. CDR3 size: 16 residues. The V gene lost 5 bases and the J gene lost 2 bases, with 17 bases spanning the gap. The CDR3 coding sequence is TGTGCCAGCAGCCCATTTTTCGGGCGGGTCACAGATACGCAGTATTTT. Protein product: CASSPFFGRVTDTQYF.

The CDR3 protein is CASRMGGSGVRSSYEQYF. CDR3 bases: TGTGCCAGCCGAATGGGGGGTAGCGGGGTACGAAGCTCCTACGAGCAGTACTTC. V is TRBV21-1 and J is TRBJ2-7; TRBD2 is the table's D call and was not checked against the DNA. TRBV21-1 is tagged as a pseudogene. The CDR3 covers 18 residues.

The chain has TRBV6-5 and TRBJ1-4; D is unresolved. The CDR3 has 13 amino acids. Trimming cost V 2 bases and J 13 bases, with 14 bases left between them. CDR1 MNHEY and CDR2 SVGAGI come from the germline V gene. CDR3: CASSYGGGKRLFF. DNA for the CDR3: TGTGCCAGCAGTTACGGCGGAGGCAAAAGACTGTTTTTT.

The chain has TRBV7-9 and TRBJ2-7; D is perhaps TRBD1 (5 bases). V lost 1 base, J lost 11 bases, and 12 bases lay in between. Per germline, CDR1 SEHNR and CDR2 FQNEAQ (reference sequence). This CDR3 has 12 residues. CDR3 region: CASSLDGGREYF. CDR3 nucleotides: TGTGCCAGCAGCTTAGACGGTGGCAGGGAGTACTTC.

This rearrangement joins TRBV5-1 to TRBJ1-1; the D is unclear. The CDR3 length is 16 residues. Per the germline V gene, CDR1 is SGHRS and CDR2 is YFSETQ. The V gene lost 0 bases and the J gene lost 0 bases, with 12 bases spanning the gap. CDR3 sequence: CASSLAKYSLNTEAFF. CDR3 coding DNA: TGCGCCAGCAGCTTGGCCAAGTACAGTTTGAACACTGAAGCTTTCTTT. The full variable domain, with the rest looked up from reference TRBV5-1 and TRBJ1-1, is KAGVTQTPRYLIKTRGQQVTLSCSPISGHRSVSWYQQTPGQGLQFLFEYFSETQRNKGNFPGRFSGRQFSNSRSEMNVSTLELGDSALYLCASSLAKYSLNTEAFFGQGTRLTVV.

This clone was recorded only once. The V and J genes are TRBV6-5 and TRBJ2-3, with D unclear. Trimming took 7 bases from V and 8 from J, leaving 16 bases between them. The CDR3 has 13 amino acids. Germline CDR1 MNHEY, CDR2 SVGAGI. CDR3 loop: CASTQAQLGTQYF. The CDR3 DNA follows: TGTGCCAGCACGCAGGCCCAGTTAGGTACGCAGTATTTT.

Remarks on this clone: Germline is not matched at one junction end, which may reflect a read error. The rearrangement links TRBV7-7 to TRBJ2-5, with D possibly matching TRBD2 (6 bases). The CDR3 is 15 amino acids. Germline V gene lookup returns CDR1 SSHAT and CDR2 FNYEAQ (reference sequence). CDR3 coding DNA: TGTGCTAGCAGCTTAGTAGTCGGGAGTCAAGAGACCCAGTACTTC. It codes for CASSLVVGSQETQYF.

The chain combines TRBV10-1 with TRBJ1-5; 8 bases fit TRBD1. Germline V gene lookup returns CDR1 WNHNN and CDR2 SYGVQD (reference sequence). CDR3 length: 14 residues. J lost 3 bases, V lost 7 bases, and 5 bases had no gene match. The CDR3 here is CASTTGGINQPQHF. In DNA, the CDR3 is TGCGCCAGCACCACAGGGGGGATCAATCAGCCCCAGCATTTT.